The 23 T cell receptor beta chains below come from one sample, sequenced in a study of T cell changes during pregnancy in multiple sclerosis. Produced via immunoSEQ multiplex PCR; TCRdb's table is partial and in-frame only. The sample lists over 10,000 clones, about 94% occurring once. The sequences come from CD4+ T cells from peripheral blood mononuclear cells, collected before pregnancy. The receptors were sampled from a female donor with multiple sclerosis, enrolled in a pregnancy study.

The rearrangement uses TRBV6-1 and TRBJ2-3; D is unclear. The germline V gene has CDR1 MNHNS and CDR2 SASEGT. This CDR3 has 13 residues. Trimming removed 1 base at V and 8 bases at J, with 10 bases between. The CDR3 DNA sequence: TGTGCCAGCAGTGAAGTTGCTAAGTTTACGCAGTATTTT. This sequence encodes CASSEVAKFTQYF.

The chain recombines TRBV29-1 with TRBJ2-7, with TRBD1 identical over 7 bases. Germline loops: CDR1 SQVTM, CDR2 ANQGSEA. V shed 7 bases and J 2 bases; nucleotides not matched to a gene: 11. This CDR3 has 14 amino acids. As DNA, the CDR3 is TGCAGCGCCCTCGGTGGGACAGCTGCCTACGAGCAGTACTTC. It codes for CSALGGTAAYEQYF.

The chain employs TRBV19 and TRBJ2-4, with TRBD1 matching over 9 bases. The ends lost 6 bases at V and 0 bases at J; junction bases unmatched: 12. CDR1 is LNHDA and CDR2 is SQIVND in the germline V gene (reference sequence). The CDR3 contains 18 residues. CDR3 residues: CASSWDREGVKAKNIQYF. DNA for the CDR3: TGTGCCAGTAGCTGGGACAGGGAGGGGGTTAAAGCCAAAAACATTCAGTACTTC.

CDR3 nucleotide sequence: TGTGCCAGCAGCAGTACTTCAGGACTAGCGGGACCCACAGATACGCAGTATTTT. It translates to CASSSTSGLAGPTDTQYF. The rearrangement uses TRBV5-8 and TRBJ2-3, with 12 bases identical to TRBD2. This CDR3 region has 18 residues. V gave up 4 bases and J gave up 2 bases; unmatched junction bases: 11. Germline V gives CDR1 SGHTS, CDR2 YDEGEE.

The chain uses TRBV7-3 and TRBJ2-1; D may be TRBD1 (5 bases). CDR1 is SGHTA, CDR2 FQGTGA, per germline. V was pared by 3 bases and J by 0 bases, with 9 bases between. The CDR3 has 15 amino acids. CDR3 nucleotide sequence: TGTGCCAGCAGCTTTCGGCAGGGCTCCTACAATGAGCAGTTCTTC. It is translated as CASSFRQGSYNEQFF.

This sequence joins TRBV21-1 and TRBJ1-4; the table's D call, TRBD1, has no DNA check behind it. TRBV21-1 is assigned pseudogene status. The CDR3 runs 9 residues. CDR3 sequence reads: CATPGRLFF. As DNA, the CDR3 is TGTGCCACCCCTGGGCGACTGTTTTTT.

The V and J genes are TRBV6-5 and TRBJ2-7; 8 nucleotides match TRBD1. The CDR3 covers 14 residues. Germline V gives CDR1 MNHEY, CDR2 SVGAGI. The trim removed 6 bases at V and 6 bases at J, leaving 10 bases unmatched. This chain's CDR3 is CASRNKDRGREQYF. DNA of the CDR3: TGTGCCAGCAGAAATAAAGACAGGGGTCGCGAGCAGTACTTC.

The chain recombines TRBV2 with TRBJ1-5, with 10 bases lining up with TRBD1. The V gene's germline CDR1 is SNHLY and CDR2 FYNNEI. The CDR3 sequence is 18 residues long. Germline trimming cut 6 bases from V and 2 bases from J; bases unmatched to any gene: 13. CDR3 sequence reads: CASSGDRGLGIRNQPQHF. CDR3 nucleotides: TGTGCCAGCAGCGGGGACAGGGGTTTGGGAATTCGCAATCAGCCCCAGCATTTT. The entire variable domain, with the rest obtained from reference TRBV2 and TRBJ1-5, is as follows: EPEVTQTPSHQVTQMGQEVILRCVPISNHLYFYWYRQILGQKVEFLVSFYNNEISEKSEIFDDQFSVERPDGSNFTLKIRSTKLEDSAMYFCASSGDRGLGIRNQPQHFGDGTRLSIL.

V gene TRBV5-4 combines with J gene TRBJ2-5, with D tentatively TRBD1 (5 bases). Trimming cost V 5 bases and J 5 bases, with 13 bases left between them. The germline CDR1 and CDR2 sequences are SGHNT and YYREEE (reference sequence). The CDR3 has 13 amino acids. The CDR3 coding sequence is TGTGCCAGCAGTTTTCAGGGTTTGGAGACCCAGTACTTC. Its translation: CASSFQGLETQYF. Based on the CDR3 plus reference TRBV5-4 and TRBJ2-5, the full variable domain is ETGVTQSPTHLIKTRGQQVTLRCSSQSGHNTVSWYQQALGQGPQFIFQYYREEENGRGNFPPRFSGLQFPNYSSELNVNALELDDSALYLCASSFQGLETQYFGPGTRLLVL.

The chain joins TRBV2 to TRBJ1-4, with a possible D match to TRBD1 (6 bases). V was trimmed by 6 bases and J by 10 bases, leaving 18 bases between them. Germline CDR1 and CDR2: SNHLY and FYNNEI. CDR3 length equals 14 residues. The CDR3 reads CASRAGTGGGKLFF. The CDR3 DNA is TGTGCCAGCAGGGCAGGGACGGGGGGCGGAAAACTGTTTTTT.

The genes are TRBV5-1 and TRBJ1-2; tentatively, D is TRBD1 (5 bases). Looked up from germline, CDR1 is SGHRS and CDR2 is YFSETQ. The CDR3 has 12 residues. Trimming stripped 0 bases from V and 8 bases from J, with 8 bases between. CDR3 nucleotide sequence: TGCGCCAGCAGCTTGGATGGGGGGGGCTACACCTTC. It translates to CASSLDGGGYTF.

The V call is TRBV2, the J call TRBJ1-1; D gene unclear. CDR1 and CDR2 (germline): SNHLY, FYNNEI. This CDR3 has 15 residues. Between the trimmed V and J ends, which lost 6 bases and 1 base, there was a span of 15 bases. CDR3 sequence (DNA): TGTGCCAGCAGCCGTCGAAACTTCGGGAACACTGAAGCTTTCTTT. It specifies CASSRRNFGNTEAFF.

This sequence joins TRBV7-6 and TRBJ1-2, with a tentative D call TRBD1 (5 bases). CDR1 and CDR2 from the germline V gene are SGHVS and FNYEAQ. Trimming took off 1 base at V and 7 bases at J, with 16 bases between the two ends. This CDR3 is 15 amino acids long. The CDR3 is CASSLVVWGEGGYTF. As DNA, the CDR3 is TGTGCCAGCAGCTTAGTAGTTTGGGGGGAGGGTGGCTACACCTTC.

The genes are TRBV10-2 and TRBJ2-7, with D unresolved. Trimming cost V 3 bases and J 3 bases, with 9 bases left between them. The V gene's germline CDR1 is WSHSY and CDR2 SAAADI. The CDR3 extends over 13 amino acids. The CDR3, as DNA: TGCGCCAGCAGTGACCGCGCCCGCTACGAGCAGTACTTC. It encodes CASSDRARYEQYF.

V is TRBV2 and J is TRBJ2-3, with D perhaps matching TRBD2 (5 bases). The V gene lost 6 bases and the J gene lost 3 bases, with 13 bases spanning the gap. Germline V gene sequence: CDR1 SNHLY, CDR2 FYNNEI. The CDR3 totals 14 residues. This CDR3 is CASSFVRTTDTQYF. Here the CDR3 DNA reads TGTGCCAGCAGCTTCGTGCGGACTACAGATACGCAGTATTTT.

The V call is TRBV5-1, the J call TRBJ1-2; 7 bases are a match to TRBD1. The J segment lost 7 bases and the V segment lost 2 bases, leaving 2 bases of the junction unmatched. This CDR3 comprises 12 residues. Germline V gene data show CDR1 as SGHRS and CDR2 as YFSETQ. Here the CDR3 DNA reads TGCGCCAGCAGCTTTGACAGGGCTGGCTACACCTTC. Residues: CASSFDRAGYTF.

CDR3 coding DNA: TGTGCCAGCTCCGAAAGGGGCAGGGGGGCCACAGATACGCAGTATTTT. This encodes CASSERGRGATDTQYF. This rearrangement joins TRBV13 to TRBJ2-3; maybe TRBD1 (7 bases). Germline assignment: CDR1 PRHDT and CDR2 FYEKMQ (reference sequence). Trimming took off 8 bases at V and 2 bases at J, with 20 bases between the two ends. The CDR3 extends over 16 amino acids.

This clone appeared once. This chain connects TRBV29-1 to TRBJ1-4; no reliable D call. The CDR3 extends over 15 amino acids. The germline gives CDR1 SQVTM, CDR2 ANQGSEA. V lost 0 bases and J lost 8, with 16 bases in between. Written as DNA, the CDR3 is TGCAGCGTTGAAGATATCAACCCCGAGGGAGAAAAACTGTTTTTT. It translates to CSVEDINPEGEKLFF.

This sequence joins TRBV30 and TRBJ2-5, with D unclear. Looked up from germline, CDR1 is GTSNPN and CDR2 is SVGIG (reference sequence). CDR3 length: 14 amino acids. Between the trimmed V and J ends, which lost 0 bases and 0 bases, there was a span of 8 bases. The CDR3 protein is CAWSVRSNQETQYF. The CDR3 DNA reads as TGTGCCTGGAGTGTACGCAGTAACCAAGAGACCCAGTACTTC.

This clone was observed a few times. The V call is TRBV5-4, the J call TRBJ2-7; 7 bases align to TRBD1. The CDR3 is 16 amino acids. V was clipped by 9 bases and J by 2 bases; unmatched bases: 17. CDR1 and CDR2 (germline): SGHNT, YYREEE (reference sequence). The DNA for the CDR3 is TGTGCCACCTGGGTGGGATCCGGGACAGCGACCTACGAGCAGTACTTC. Translated, it gives CATWVGSGTATYEQYF.

The chain is built from TRBV9 and TRBJ2-2; 9 bases match TRBD1. The CDR3 runs 16 residues. The ends lost 1 base at V and 4 bases at J; junction bases unmatched: 5. Germline CDR1 is SGDLS and CDR2 is YYNGEE. The CDR3 is CASSVWGTGTTGELFF. The CDR3 bases are TGTGCCAGCAGCGTATGGGGGACAGGGACCACCGGGGAGCTGTTTTTT.

V is TRBV7-9 and J is TRBJ2-1; no clear D gene. Trimming cost V 5 bases and J 6 bases, with 8 bases left between them. The CDR3 is 12 amino acids. CDR1 is SEHNR, CDR2 FQNEAQ, per germline (reference sequence). The CDR3 region has the DNA TGTGCCAGCAGCACACCTAGCAATGAGCAGTTCTTC. It specifies CASSTPSNEQFF.

V is TRBV5-8 and J is TRBJ1-5; D is unresolved. The CDR3 length is 14 residues. Germline V gives CDR1 SGHTS, CDR2 YDEGEE. Trimming pared 2 bases from V and 6 bases from J, leaving 12 bases between. CDR3 bases: TGTGCCAGCAGCTTATCGAGCACCCGTCAGCCCCAGCATTTT. This gives the protein CASSLSSTRQPQHF.